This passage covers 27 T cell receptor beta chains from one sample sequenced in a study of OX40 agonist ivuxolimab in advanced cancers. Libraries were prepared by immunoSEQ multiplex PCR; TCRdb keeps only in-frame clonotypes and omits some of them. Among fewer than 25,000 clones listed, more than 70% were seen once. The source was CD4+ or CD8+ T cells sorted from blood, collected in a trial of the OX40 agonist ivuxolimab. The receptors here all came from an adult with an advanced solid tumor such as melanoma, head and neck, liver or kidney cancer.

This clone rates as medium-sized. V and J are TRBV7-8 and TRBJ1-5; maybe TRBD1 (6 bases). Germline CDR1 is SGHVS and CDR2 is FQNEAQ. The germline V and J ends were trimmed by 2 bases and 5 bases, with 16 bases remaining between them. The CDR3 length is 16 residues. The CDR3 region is CASSLFVQGRDQPQHF. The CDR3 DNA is TGTGCCAGCAGCTTATTTGTACAGGGCAGGGATCAGCCCCAGCATTTT.

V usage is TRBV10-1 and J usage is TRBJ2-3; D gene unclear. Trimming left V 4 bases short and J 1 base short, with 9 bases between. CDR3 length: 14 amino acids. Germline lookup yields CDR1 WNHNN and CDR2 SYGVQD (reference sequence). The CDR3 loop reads CASSARVGTDTQYF. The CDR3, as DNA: TGCGCCAGCAGTGCCCGGGTTGGCACAGATACGCAGTATTTT.

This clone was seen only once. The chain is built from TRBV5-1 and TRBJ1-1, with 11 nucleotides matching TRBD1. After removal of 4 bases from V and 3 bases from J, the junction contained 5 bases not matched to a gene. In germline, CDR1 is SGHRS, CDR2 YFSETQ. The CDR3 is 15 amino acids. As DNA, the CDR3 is TGCGCCAGCAGCGGGGACAGGGGGTTTTACACTGAAGCTTTCTTT. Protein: CASSGDRGFYTEAFF.

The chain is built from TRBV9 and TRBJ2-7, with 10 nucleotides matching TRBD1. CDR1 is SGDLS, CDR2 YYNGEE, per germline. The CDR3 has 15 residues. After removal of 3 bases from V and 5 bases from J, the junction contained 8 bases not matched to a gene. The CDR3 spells CASSDRDRGSNEQYF. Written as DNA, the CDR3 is TGTGCCAGCAGCGACCGGGACAGGGGTTCGAACGAGCAGTACTTC.

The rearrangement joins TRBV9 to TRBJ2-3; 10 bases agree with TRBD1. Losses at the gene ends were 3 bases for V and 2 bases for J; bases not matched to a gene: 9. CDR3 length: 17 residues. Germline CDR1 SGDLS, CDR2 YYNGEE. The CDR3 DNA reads TGTGCCAGCAGCGGGCCAACCGGGACAGGGGACACAGATACGCAGTATTTT. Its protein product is CASSGPTGTGDTDTQYF.

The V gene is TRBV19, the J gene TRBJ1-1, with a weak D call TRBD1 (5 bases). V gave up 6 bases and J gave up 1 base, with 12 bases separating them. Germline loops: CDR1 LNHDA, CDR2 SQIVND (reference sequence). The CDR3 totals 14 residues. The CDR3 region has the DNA TGTGCCAGTAGCCCGGGACTGTGGAACACTGAAGCTTTCTTT. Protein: CASSPGLWNTEAFF.

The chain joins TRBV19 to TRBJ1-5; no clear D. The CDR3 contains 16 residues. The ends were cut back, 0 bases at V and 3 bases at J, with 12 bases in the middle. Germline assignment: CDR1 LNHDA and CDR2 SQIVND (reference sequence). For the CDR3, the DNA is TGTGCCAGTAGTATAGACCCAGCCAGTTCCAATCAGCCCCAGCATTTT. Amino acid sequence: CASSIDPASSNQPQHF.

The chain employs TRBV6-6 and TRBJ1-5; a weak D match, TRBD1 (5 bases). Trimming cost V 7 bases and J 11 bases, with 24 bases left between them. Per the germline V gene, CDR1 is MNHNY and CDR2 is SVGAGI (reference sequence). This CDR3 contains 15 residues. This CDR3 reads CASTPAGTVEGAQHF. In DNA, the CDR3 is TGTGCCAGCACCCCCGCCGGGACCGTCGAGGGAGCCCAGCATTTT.

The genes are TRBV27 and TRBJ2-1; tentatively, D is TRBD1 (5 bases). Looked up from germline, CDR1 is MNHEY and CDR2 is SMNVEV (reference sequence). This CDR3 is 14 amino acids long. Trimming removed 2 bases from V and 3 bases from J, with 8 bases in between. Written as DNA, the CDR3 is TGTGCCAGCAGTTTAATCGGACACTACAATGAGCAGTTCTTC. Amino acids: CASSLIGHYNEQFF.

The CDR3: CASSLGRTYEQYF. The CDR3 nucleotides are TGCGCCAGCAGCCTCGGGAGGACCTACGAGCAGTACTTC. The chain uses TRBV10-1 and TRBJ2-7; 7 bases align to TRBD2. The germline gives CDR1 WNHNN, CDR2 SYGVQD (reference sequence). The V segment lost 6 bases and the J segment 2 bases; nucleotides outside the gene matches: 4. This CDR3 has 13 residues.

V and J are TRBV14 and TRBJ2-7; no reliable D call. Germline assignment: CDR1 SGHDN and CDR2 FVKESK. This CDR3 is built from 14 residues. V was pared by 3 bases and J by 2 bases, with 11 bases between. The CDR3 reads CASSHLDLPYEQYF. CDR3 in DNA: TGTGCCAGCAGCCACCTCGACTTACCCTACGAGCAGTACTTC.

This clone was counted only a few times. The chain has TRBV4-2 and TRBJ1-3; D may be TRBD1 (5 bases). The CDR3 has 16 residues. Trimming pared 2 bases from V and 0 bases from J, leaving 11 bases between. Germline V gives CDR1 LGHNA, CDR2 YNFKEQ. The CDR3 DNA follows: TGTGCCAGCAGCCAAACGACGGGGGGCTCTGGAAACACCATATATTTT. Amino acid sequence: CASSQTTGGSGNTIYF.

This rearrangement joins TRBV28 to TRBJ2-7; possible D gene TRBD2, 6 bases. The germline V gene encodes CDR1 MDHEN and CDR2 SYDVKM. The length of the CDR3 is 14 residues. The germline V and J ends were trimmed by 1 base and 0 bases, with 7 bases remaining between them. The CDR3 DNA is TGTGCCAGCAGTTTATTGGGGGGCTCCTACGAGCAGTACTTC. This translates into CASSLLGGSYEQYF.

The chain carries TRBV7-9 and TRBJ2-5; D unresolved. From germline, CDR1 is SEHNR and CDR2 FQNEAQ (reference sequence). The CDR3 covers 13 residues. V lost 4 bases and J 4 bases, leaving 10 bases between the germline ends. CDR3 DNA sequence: TGTGCCAGCAGCTACGGGTACCCAGAGACCCAGTACTTC. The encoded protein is CASSYGYPETQYF.

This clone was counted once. CDR3 sequence: CASSSRTGSGNTIYF. CDR3 DNA sequence: TGTGCCAGCAGCTCCCGGACAGGCTCTGGAAACACCATATATTTT. The chain couples TRBV11-2 to TRBJ1-3; TRBD1 matches 7 bases. Germline lookup yields CDR1 SGHAT and CDR2 FQNNGV. The CDR3 is 15 amino acids. The ends lost 4 bases at V and 0 bases at J; junction bases unmatched: 3.

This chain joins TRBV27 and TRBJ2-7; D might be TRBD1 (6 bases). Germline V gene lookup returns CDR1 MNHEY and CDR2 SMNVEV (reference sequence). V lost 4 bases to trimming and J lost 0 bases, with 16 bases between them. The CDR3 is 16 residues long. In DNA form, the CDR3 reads TGTGCCAGCAGTTACTCGGAGTGGACAGACTCCTACGAGCAGTACTTC. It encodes CASSYSEWTDSYEQYF.

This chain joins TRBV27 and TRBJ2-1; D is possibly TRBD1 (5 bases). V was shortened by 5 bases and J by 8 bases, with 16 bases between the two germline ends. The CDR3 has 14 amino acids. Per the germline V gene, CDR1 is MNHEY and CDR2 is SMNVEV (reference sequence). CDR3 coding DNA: TGTGCCAGCAGTCTAGGGGCTAATTGGCATGAGCAGTTCTTC. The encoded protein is CASSLGANWHEQFF.

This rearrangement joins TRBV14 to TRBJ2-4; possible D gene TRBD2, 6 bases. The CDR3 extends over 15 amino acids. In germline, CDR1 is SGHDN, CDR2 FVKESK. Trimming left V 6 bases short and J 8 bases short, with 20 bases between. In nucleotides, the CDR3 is TGTGCCAGCAGTCTTCGCAGCGGGCCTAATTACATTCAGTACTTC. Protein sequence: CASSLRSGPNYIQYF.

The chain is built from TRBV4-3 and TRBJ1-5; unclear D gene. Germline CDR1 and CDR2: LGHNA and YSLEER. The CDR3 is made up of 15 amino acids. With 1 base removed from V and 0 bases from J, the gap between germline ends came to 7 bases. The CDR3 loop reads CASSQGAHSNQPQHF. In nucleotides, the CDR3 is TGCGCCAGCAGCCAAGGTGCGCATAGCAATCAGCCCCAGCATTTT.

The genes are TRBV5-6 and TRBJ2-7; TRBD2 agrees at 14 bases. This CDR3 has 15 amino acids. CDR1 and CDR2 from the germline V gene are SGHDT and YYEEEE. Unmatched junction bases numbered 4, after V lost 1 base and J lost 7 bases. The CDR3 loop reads CASSLMGLAGVEQYF. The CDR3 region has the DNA TGTGCCAGCAGCTTGATGGGACTAGCGGGAGTAGAGCAGTACTTC.

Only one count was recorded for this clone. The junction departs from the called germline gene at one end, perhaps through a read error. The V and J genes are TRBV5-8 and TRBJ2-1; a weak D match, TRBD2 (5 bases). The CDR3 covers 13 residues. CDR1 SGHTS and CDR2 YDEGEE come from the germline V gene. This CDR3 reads CASSHDYYNEQFF. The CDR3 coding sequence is TGCGCCAGCAGCCACGACTATTACAATGAGCAGTTCTTC.

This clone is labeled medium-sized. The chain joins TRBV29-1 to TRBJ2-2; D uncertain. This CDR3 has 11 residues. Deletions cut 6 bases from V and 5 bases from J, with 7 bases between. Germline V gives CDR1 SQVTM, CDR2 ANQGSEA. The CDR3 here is CSVPYTGELFF. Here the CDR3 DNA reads TGCAGCGTCCCTTATACCGGGGAGCTGTTTTTT.

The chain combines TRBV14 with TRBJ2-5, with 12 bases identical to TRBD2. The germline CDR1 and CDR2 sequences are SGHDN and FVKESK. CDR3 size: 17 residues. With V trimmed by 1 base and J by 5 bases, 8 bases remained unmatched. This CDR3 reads CASSQGGLAGWWETQYF. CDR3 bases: TGTGCCAGCAGCCAAGGAGGACTAGCGGGATGGTGGGAGACCCAGTACTTC.

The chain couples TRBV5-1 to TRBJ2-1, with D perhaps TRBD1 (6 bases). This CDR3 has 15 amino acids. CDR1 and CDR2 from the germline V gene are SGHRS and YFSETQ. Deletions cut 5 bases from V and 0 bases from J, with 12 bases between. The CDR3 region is CASRPTGSSYNEQFF. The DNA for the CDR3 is TGCGCCAGCAGGCCAACAGGGAGCTCCTACAATGAGCAGTTCTTC.

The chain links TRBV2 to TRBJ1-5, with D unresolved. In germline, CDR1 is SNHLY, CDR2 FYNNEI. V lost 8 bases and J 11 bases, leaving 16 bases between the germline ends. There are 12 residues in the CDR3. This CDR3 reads CASYGDRTSQHF. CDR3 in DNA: TGTGCCAGCTATGGGGATCGGACGTCCCAGCATTTT.

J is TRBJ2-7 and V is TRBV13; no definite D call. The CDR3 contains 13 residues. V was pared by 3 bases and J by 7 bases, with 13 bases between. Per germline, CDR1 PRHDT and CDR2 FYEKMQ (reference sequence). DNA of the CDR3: TGTGCCAGCAGCTTTATAAGGATGGGGGAGCAGTACTTC. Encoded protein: CASSFIRMGEQYF.

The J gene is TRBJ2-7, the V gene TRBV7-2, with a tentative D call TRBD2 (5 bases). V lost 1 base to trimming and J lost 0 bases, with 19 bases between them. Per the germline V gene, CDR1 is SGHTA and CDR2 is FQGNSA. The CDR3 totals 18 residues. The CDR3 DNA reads TGTGCCAGCAGCTTAGAGAGGTGGGCAGTGGGGAGCTCCTACGAGCAGTACTTC. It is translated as CASSLERWAVGSSYEQYF. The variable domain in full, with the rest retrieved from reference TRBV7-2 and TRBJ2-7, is GAGVSQSPSNKVTEKGKDVELRCDPISGHTALYWYRQSLGQGLEFLIYFQGNSAPDKSGLPSDRFSAERTGGSVSTLTIQRTQQEDSAVYLCASSLERWAVGSSYEQYFGPGTRLTVT.